This TCR beta chain was recovered during a study of neurological immune-mediated disorders. The study, taken as a whole, reports: Patients with HTLV-1-associated myelopathy showed the most TCR clonal expansion. Those with multiple sclerosis showed the least, falling below healthy controls.

Germline V gene data show CDR1 as MDHEN and CDR2 as SYDVKM. The ends were cut back, 3 bases at V and 4 bases at J, with 10 bases in the middle. CDR3 length equals 13 residues. Time point meaning: longitudinal time-point 2. The healthy controls volunteered at a blood bank in Maryland, USA. The unsorted libraries were produced from 2 million PBMCs held at -80 C. This clonotype has ten or more counts. Its antigen is not known. One entry per CDR3 protein results from TCRdb running MiXCR on the 5' RACE reads. The data contain 57,000 or so distinct CDR3 sequences, about 10% of them singletons. The chain uses TRBV28 and TRBJ2-7; possibly TRBD2 for D (6 bases). Sequencing input: PBMCs. The TCR was taken from a man aged 25-40 years in good health. The CDR3: CASSFLAGYEQYF. As DNA, the CDR3 is TGTGCCAGCAGTTTCCTGGCGGGGTACGAGCAGTACTTC.